This T cell receptor (beta chain) was profiled in a study of blood T cells in healthy people across ages. This CDR3 contains 15 residues. This clonotype was seen ten or more times. Using a J-beta primer mix together with a sample-barcoded 5' primer, a second PCR was run for about 6 to 11 cycles. TCRdb re-derived calls from the 5' RACE reads in MiXCR, one entry per CDR3 protein. The sample holds nearly 800,000 distinct CDR3 sequences, more than 55% seen once. The chain combines TRBV21-1 with TRBJ2-3. TRBV21-1 is termed a pseudogene. The TCR originated in a man aged 40-49 years in good health. What was sequenced was blood. The CDR3 sequence is CASSKEGPSTDTQYF. Here the CDR3 DNA reads TGTGCCAGCAGCAAAGAAGGACCTAGCACAGATACGCAGTATTTT.